The 28 T cell receptor beta chains listed next were all sequenced from one sample in a study of cytomegalovirus exposure and HLA in healthy donors (dated by TCRdb to the late 2010s). Libraries came from the immunoSEQ multiplex PCR assay. A mixture of 60 forward primers for TCR Vbeta segments and 13 reverse primers for TCR Jbeta segments was used in the multiplex PCR. TCRdb's version of the immuneACCESS table is confined to in-frame rearrangements and falls short of the full clone set. An unresolved V gene accounts for under half of the shortfall where checked; the remainder is of unknown origin. The sample table shows about 220,000 clones, and 65% to 75% are seen once. The ten largest clones capture approximately 1.9% of the sample. The sample was PBMCs. The receptors were sampled from a woman aged 25-40 years in good health and CMV-seronegative.

The chain joins TRBV5-4 to TRBJ2-3; TRBD1 aligns across 7 bases. The CDR3 contains 15 residues. Germline CDR1 SGHNT, CDR2 YYREEE (reference sequence). Trimming took 4 bases from V and 6 from J; bases not matched to a gene: 11. The CDR3 protein is CASSPERQGPDTQYF. The CDR3, as DNA: TGTGCCAGCAGCCCGGAAAGACAGGGACCCGATACGCAGTATTTT.

The rearrangement joins TRBV19 to TRBJ2-7; TRBD1 matches at 9 bases. The CDR3 totals 15 residues. V shed 5 bases and J 2 bases; nucleotides not matched to a gene: 7. Per germline, CDR1 LNHDA and CDR2 SQIVND (reference sequence). The CDR3 bases are TGTGCCAGTAGTGCCACCGGGACAGGGCCCTACGAGCAGTACTTC. The encoded protein is CASSATGTGPYEQYF.

This clone was counted between two and nine times. The J gene is TRBJ1-1, the V gene TRBV12-5; D gene ambiguous. The CDR3 has 11 residues. Germline assignment: CDR1 LGHNT and CDR2 FRNRAP. Trimming shortened V by 7 bases and J by 0 bases, and 3 bases separated the two germline ends. The chain's CDR3 is CASALNTEAFF. The CDR3 nucleotides read TGTGCTAGTGCCTTGAACACTGAAGCTTTCTTT.

V is TRBV11-2 and J is TRBJ1-1; TRBD1 is a possible D gene (5 bases). Germline V gene data show CDR1 as SGHAT and CDR2 as FQNNGV. V dropped 1 base and J dropped 11 bases, with 14 bases sitting between them. The CDR3 is 13 amino acids. The CDR3 coding sequence is TGTGCCAGCAGCTTAGGAGGAGGGGTTGGGGCTTTCTTT. The encoded protein is CASSLGGGVGAFF.

This chain joins TRBV5-1 and TRBJ1-1; TRBD1 aligns across 7 bases. The V and J ends lost 0 bases and 0 bases, in that order; junction bases with no gene match: 5. From germline, CDR1 is SGHRS and CDR2 YFSETQ. The CDR3 runs 16 residues. CDR3 DNA sequence: TGCGCCAGCAGCTTGGGGCCGACAGGGATGAACACTGAAGCTTTCTTT. It translates to CASSLGPTGMNTEAFF. Full variable domain (missing parts from reference TRBV5-1 and TRBJ1-1): KAGVTQTPRYLIKTRGQQVTLSCSPISGHRSVSWYQQTPGQGLQFLFEYFSETQRNKGNFPGRFSGRQFSNSRSEMNVSTLELGDSALYLCASSLGPTGMNTEAFFGQGTRLTVV.

There are a few counts of this clone. The chain joins TRBV19 to TRBJ2-3; weak D call: TRBD1 (6 bases). Germline CDR1 LNHDA, CDR2 SQIVND (reference sequence). This CDR3 is built from 15 residues. Trimming took off 2 bases at V and 3 bases at J, with 12 bases between the two ends. Here the CDR3 reads CASSITAGETDTQYF. For the CDR3, the DNA is TGTGCCAGTAGTATAACGGCAGGGGAGACAGATACGCAGTATTTT. The full variable domain, completed using reference TRBV19 and TRBJ2-3, is DGGITQSPKYLFRKEGQNVTLSCEQNLNHDAMYWYRQDPGQGLRLIYYSQIVNDFQKGDIAEGYSVSREKKESFPLTVTSAQKNPTAFYLCASSITAGETDTQYFGPGTRLTVL.

The chain couples TRBV29-1 to TRBJ2-7; the D gene is possibly TRBD1 (5 bases). The V end was cut by 7 bases, the J end by 3 bases, with 19 bases between. This CDR3 spans 14 amino acids. Germline values: CDR1 SQVTM, CDR2 ANQGSEA. The CDR3 DNA follows: TGCAGCGCTACACCGAGTCAGGGCAACTACGAGCAGTACTTC. Translated, it gives CSATPSQGNYEQYF.

This clone has just one count. The chain carries TRBV27 and TRBJ1-1; D uncertain. Trimming removed 4 bases at V and 0 bases at J, with 12 bases between. This CDR3 has 15 amino acids. Germline CDR1 MNHEY, CDR2 SMNVEV (reference sequence). The CDR3 nucleotides read TGTGCCAGCAGTTCCTCATGGGCCGTGAACACTGAAGCTTTCTTT. It is translated as CASSSSWAVNTEAFF.

V is TRBV19 and J is TRBJ2-2; D perhaps matches TRBD2 (5 bases). The CDR3 covers 18 residues. Germline CDR1 and CDR2: LNHDA and SQIVND (reference sequence). Trimming stripped 0 bases from V and 1 base from J, with 15 bases between. The DNA for the CDR3 is TGTGCCAGTAGTATAGATGGGGTGGTTCGGGGGAACACCGGGGAGCTGTTTTTT. Translation gives CASSIDGVVRGNTGELFF.

CDR3 in amino acids: CASSWTGTGNNEQFF. CDR3 in DNA: TGCGCCAGCAGCTGGACCGGGACAGGGAACAATGAGCAGTTCTTC. The chain combines TRBV5-1 with TRBJ2-1; 9 bases fit TRBD1. Per germline, CDR1 SGHRS and CDR2 YFSETQ. J lost 5 bases, V lost 3 bases, and 6 bases had no gene match. There are 15 residues in the CDR3. The whole variable domain, remainder taken from reference TRBV5-1 and TRBJ2-1, is KAGVTQTPRYLIKTRGQQVTLSCSPISGHRSVSWYQQTPGQGLQFLFEYFSETQRNKGNFPGRFSGRQFSNSRSEMNVSTLELGDSALYLCASSWTGTGNNEQFFGPGTRLTVL.

The CDR3 nucleotides read TGCAGCGGGGGCGACAGGGAACACGAGCAGTACTTC. Amino acid sequence: CSGGDREHEQYF. This sequence joins TRBV29-1 and TRBJ2-7; 7 bases agree with TRBD1. V lost 7 bases to trimming and J lost 5 bases; unmatched junction nucleotides: 8. Germline loops: CDR1 SQVTM, CDR2 ANQGSEA. This CDR3 has 12 residues.

The chain joins TRBV5-4 to TRBJ1-1; 11 bases are shared with TRBD1. The germline CDR1 and CDR2 sequences are SGHNT and YYREEE (reference sequence). This CDR3 is 15 amino acids long. V lost 2 bases to trimming and J lost 3 bases; unmatched junction nucleotides: 3. The CDR3 is CASSLWGQGDTEAFF. The CDR3 DNA reads TGTGCCAGCAGCTTATGGGGACAGGGGGACACTGAAGCTTTCTTT.

CDR3 bases: TGCGCCAGCAACCAAAAAGGTTGTGAGGGAAAACTGTTTTTT. It codes for CASNQKGCEGKLFF. The chain joins TRBV23-1 to TRBJ1-4; D unresolved. TRBV23-1 is placed among ORFs of uncertain function. Trimming took 7 bases from V and 10 from J, leaving 19 bases between them. The CDR3 loop spans 14 amino acids.

The CDR3 nucleotides read TGTGCCAGTAGTATTGGACACGGCCGGAGCTCTGGAAACACCATATATTTT. Its translation is CASSIGHGRSSGNTIYF. This chain links TRBV19 with TRBJ1-3, with D possibly matching TRBD1 (5 bases). Germline V gene data show CDR1 as LNHDA and CDR2 as SQIVND (reference sequence). V lost 3 bases, J lost 0 bases, and 15 bases lay in between. There are 17 residues in the CDR3.

The gene calls are TRBV25-1 and TRBJ2-1; TRBD2 matches 12 bases. In germline, CDR1 is MGHDK, CDR2 SYGVNS. The trim removed 3 bases at V and 6 bases at J, leaving 6 bases unmatched. CDR3 length equals 16 residues. The CDR3 protein is CASSDRTSGNFNEQFF. CDR3 bases: TGTGCCAGCAGTGACAGGACTAGCGGGAATTTCAATGAGCAGTTCTTC.

The chain has TRBV21-1 and TRBJ2-1; the table assigns TRBD2, which was not confirmed against the DNA. TRBV21-1 constitutes a pseudogene. The CDR3 runs 17 residues. For the CDR3, the DNA is TGTGCCAGCAGCAAAGGCATTGGGACTAGCGGGGGGCATGAGCAGTTCTTC. This codes for CASSKGIGTSGGHEQFF.

This chain connects TRBV2 to TRBJ1-4; 9 nucleotides agree with TRBD1. The CDR3 extends over 17 amino acids. The V gene's germline CDR1 is SNHLY and CDR2 FYNNEI. The V and J ends lost 1 base and 0 bases, in that order; junction bases with no gene match: 3. CDR3 sequence (DNA): TGTGCCAGCAGTGAAGGGACAGGGGATGCAACTAATGAAAAACTGTTTTTT. Protein: CASSEGTGDATNEKLFF.

The J gene is TRBJ1-5, the V gene TRBV6-1; maybe TRBD1 (6 bases). The germline V and J ends were trimmed by 3 bases and 5 bases, with 14 bases remaining between them. CDR3 length: 15 residues. Germline lookup yields CDR1 MNHNS and CDR2 SASEGT. The CDR3 is CASSDIDRRYQPQHF. The CDR3, as DNA: TGTGCCAGCAGTGATATAGACAGGCGGTATCAGCCCCAGCATTTT.

In DNA form, the CDR3 reads TGCGCCAGCAGCGTGGAGGAGGGTACCGGGGAGCTGTTTTTT. This gives the protein CASSVEEGTGELFF. J is TRBJ2-2 and V is TRBV5-1; a possible D gene is TRBD2 (6 bases). Trimming pared 4 bases from V and 5 bases from J, leaving 12 bases between. Per germline, CDR1 SGHRS and CDR2 YFSETQ. This CDR3 has 14 amino acids.

This clone has just one count. The chain carries TRBV4-1 and TRBJ1-1; 7 positions match TRBD1. The V gene end was trimmed by 5 bases and the J gene end by 1 base; junction bases not matched to a gene: 7. CDR3 length equals 15 residues. Per the germline V gene, CDR1 is MGHRA and CDR2 is YSYEKL. CDR3 in amino acids: CASSAQGSRNTEAFF. CDR3 DNA: TGCGCCAGCAGCGCACAGGGGTCCAGGAACACTGAAGCTTTCTTT.

The genes are TRBV7-8 and TRBJ1-2; 7 bases map to TRBD1. CDR1 SGHVS and CDR2 FQNEAQ come from the germline V gene. V lost 5 bases, J lost 3 bases, and 6 bases stayed unmatched. This CDR3 contains 14 residues. CDR3 loop: CASSNRDRDYGYTF. CDR3 sequence (DNA): TGTGCCAGCAGCAACAGGGACAGAGACTATGGCTACACCTTC.

This clone was counted a few times. The rearrangement uses TRBV5-4 and TRBJ2-3, with 10 bases that match TRBD1. The CDR3 length is 14 residues. Germline CDR1 and CDR2: SGHNT and YYREEE (reference sequence). V was clipped by 2 bases and J by 5 bases; unmatched bases: 2. The CDR3: CASSFGTGVDTQYF. Here the CDR3 DNA reads TGTGCCAGCAGCTTCGGGACAGGGGTAGATACGCAGTATTTT. Full variable domain (missing parts from reference TRBV5-4 and TRBJ2-3): ETGVTQSPTHLIKTRGQQVTLRCSSQSGHNTVSWYQQALGQGPQFIFQYYREEENGRGNFPPRFSGLQFPNYSSELNVNALELDDSALYLCASSFGTGVDTQYFGPGTRLTVL.

Comments on this clone: A junction boundary mismatches the germline segment, possibly from a read error. The chain employs TRBV2 and TRBJ1-2; 10 bases match TRBD1. This CDR3 spans 13 amino acids. CDR1 SNHLY and CDR2 FYNNEI come from the germline V gene. The CDR3 DNA reads as TGTGCCAGCAGTCGGACAGGGGGTTACGGCTACCCCTTC. Translating it yields CASSRTGGYGYPF.

The chain couples TRBV7-2 to TRBJ2-7; 7 bases map to TRBD1. The CDR3 is 14 amino acids. The germline CDR1 and CDR2 sequences are SGHTA and FQGNSA. J lost 5 bases, V lost 5 bases, and 9 bases had no gene match. The chain's CDR3 is CASSPRQGPHEQYF. Here the CDR3 DNA reads TGTGCCAGCAGCCCCCGACAGGGACCCCACGAGCAGTACTTC.

The sample holds a few counts of this clone. The chain recombines TRBV6-6 with TRBJ2-7; 12 bases line up with TRBD1. CDR3 length: 15 amino acids. The ends lost 5 bases at V and 7 bases at J; junction bases unmatched: 9. The germline gives CDR1 MNHNY, CDR2 SVGAGI (reference sequence). CDR3 nucleotide sequence: TGTGCCAGCAGTCGCACCGGGACAGGGGGCCGGGAGCAGTACTTC. This gives the protein CASSRTGTGGREQYF.

CDR3 nucleotide sequence: TGTGCCAGCAGCCCAGAGGTGGATTCAAAATCGGATACGCAGTATTTT. Translation gives CASSPEVDSKSDTQYF. The rearrangement uses TRBV7-6 and TRBJ2-3; D uncertain. Trimming cost V 5 bases and J 6 bases, with 21 bases left between them. Looked up from germline, CDR1 is SGHVS and CDR2 is FNYEAQ. CDR3 length: 16 amino acids. The variable domain in full, with the rest retrieved from reference TRBV7-6 and TRBJ2-3, is GAGVSQSPRYKVTKRGQDVALRCDPISGHVSLYWYRQALGQGPEFLTYFNYEAQQDKSGLPNDRFSAERPEGSISTLTIQRTEQRDSAMYRCASSPEVDSKSDTQYFGPGTRLTVL.

The rearrangement uses TRBV10-3 and TRBJ2-5; a possible D gene is TRBD1 (6 bases). Germline V CDR1 and CDR2: ENHRY, SYGVKD. The V gene lost 0 bases and the J gene lost 6 bases, with 17 bases spanning the gap. The CDR3 sequence is 16 residues long. The CDR3 protein is CAISESGRGSDKTQYF. DNA of the CDR3: TGTGCCATCAGTGAGTCGGGCAGGGGTTCGGACAAGACCCAGTACTTC.

A few counts support this clone. In DNA form, the CDR3 reads TGCGCCAGCAGCTGGGGGGGCTCGGGAGGCTACATCGAGCAGTACTTC. Translating it yields CASSWGGSGGYIEQYF. V gene TRBV5-1 combines with J gene TRBJ2-7; maybe TRBD2 (7 bases). The CDR3 runs to 16 residues. V was shortened by 3 bases and J by 6 bases, with 22 bases between the two germline ends. CDR1 and CDR2 from the germline V gene are SGHRS and YFSETQ.